The present T cell receptor (beta chain) was sequenced within a study of shared clonotypes between healthy human individuals. Germline-derived CDR1 and CDR2 are MNHEY and SVGAGI. The CDR3 sequence is 13 residues long. Points from the study as a whole: Only a few donors were included, so the genetic and exposure-history diversity represented was limited.

Source study methods: ImmunoSEQ output lacked quality scores and full-length reads, limiting matched filtering. Here immunoSEQ multiplex PCR was the method, and the copy in TCRdb shows in-frame clones only, minus some. That table supplies the V and J calls and clone size; D and trimming were determined from the DNA. The sample yields millions of clones, 85% to 95% seen once. As concerns this clone: Its antigen is unknown. The junction departs from germline at one end; a sequencing error may be responsible.

Every contributor of samples was a Caucasian grown-up residing in Nashville, Tennessee. From CD4+ cells came CD45RA+ naive and CD45RA-negative memory subsets. J is TRBJ1-1 and V is TRBV6-5; 8 bases agree with TRBD1. The sequencing input was naive CD4+ T cells sorted from blood. Noted subset: CD45RA+ positively selected. The clonotype was recovered from a man younger than 35 in good health. In nucleotides, the CDR3 is TGTGCCAGCAGTTACGGGGCCCGGGACAGGAAAATCTTT. This encodes CASSYGARDRKIF.